These 27 T cell receptor beta chains were all obtained from the same sample, sequenced in a study of response to subunit inactivated influenza vaccine. A single record per CDR3 protein comes from TCRdb applying MiXCR to the RT-PCR reads. Altogether about half a million distinct CDR3 sequences are present, around 25% being singletons, with the ten largest covering under 2.5%. Material: CD4+ T cells sorted from PBMCs, obtained less than 6 days after vaccination. These receptors all come from a man aged 45 to 65 who received an inactivated influenza vaccine.

This clonotype appeared a few times. V usage is TRBV5-1 and J usage is TRBJ2-2; perhaps D is TRBD1 or TRBD2 (5 bases each). V was pared by 5 bases and J by 1 base, with 12 bases between. The CDR3 length is 15 residues. Germline CDR1 reads SGHRS; CDR2 reads YFSETQ. CDR3 amino acids: CASRPGTQNTGELFF. The CDR3 region has the DNA TGCGCCAGCAGACCCGGGACGCAGAACACCGGGGAGCTGTTTTTT.

There are many counts of this clonotype. The rearrangement uses TRBV12-3 or TRBV12-4 and TRBJ2-7; 9 nucleotides line up with TRBD2. Trimming took 3 bases from V and 0 from J; bases not matched to a gene: 12. The CDR3 has 18 residues. CDR3 sequence (DNA): TGTGCCAGCAGTTTTTCCGAACATAGCGGGGGAGGCTCCTACGAGCAGTACTTC. This codes for CASSFSEHSGGGSYEQYF.

The V and J genes are TRBV29-1 and TRBJ1-2, with D possibly being TRBD1 (5 bases). The CDR3 totals 18 residues. V was pared by 0 bases and J by 0 bases, with 20 bases between. Germline V gene lookup returns CDR1 SQVTM and CDR2 ANQGSEA. The CDR3 DNA reads as TGCAGCGTTGAAGATACGAGCAGGGCGTTGTTTACTAACTATGGCTACACCTTC. Residues: CSVEDTSRALFTNYGYTF.

This clonotype was detected only a few times. This rearrangement joins TRBV20-1 to TRBJ2-7; unclear D gene. Germline CDR1 and CDR2: DFQATT and SNEGSKA (reference sequence). The CDR3 spans 17 residues. V was cut by 1 base and J by 0 bases, with 19 bases left in between. The CDR3 DNA sequence: TGCAGTGCTAGAGGTCACACCCAAACTCATAGCTCCTACGAGCAGTACTTC. It is translated as CSARGHTQTHSSYEQYF.

This clonotype showed up just a few times. V usage is TRBV6-1 and J usage is TRBJ2-3; tentatively, D is TRBD1 (5 bases). The ends were cut back, 6 bases at V and 3 bases at J, with 10 bases in the middle. CDR3 length: 13 residues. The V gene's germline CDR1 is MNHNS and CDR2 SASEGT. The CDR3 DNA is TGTGCCAGCAGGACACAGGATACAGATACGCAGTATTTT. The encoded protein is CASRTQDTDTQYF.

The chain carries TRBV4-3 and TRBJ1-5, with D hard to call. The V gene lost 0 bases and the J gene lost 5 bases, with 11 bases spanning the gap. CDR1 and CDR2 from the germline V gene are LGHNA and YSLEER. The CDR3 runs 15 residues. CDR3 DNA: TGCGCCAGCAGCCAAGATAGTATGGGCGATCAGCCCCAGCATTTT. Its protein is CASSQDSMGDQPQHF.

The gene calls are TRBV4-1 and TRBJ1-2, with D possibly matching TRBD1 (6 bases). Germline V gene data show CDR1 as MGHRA and CDR2 as YSYEKL. Trimming took off 4 bases at V and 9 bases at J, with 27 bases between the two ends. The CDR3 extends over 17 amino acids. CDR3 bases: TGCGCCAGCAGCCCGAGTCTTTTCGGGGGGGGCGGTAGGAGCTACACCTTC. Translation: CASSPSLFGGGGRSYTF.

The chain carries TRBV2 and TRBJ2-1; TRBD1 agrees at 7 bases. Germline CDR1 reads SNHLY; CDR2 reads FYNNEI. The CDR3 runs to 13 residues. Trimming cost V 8 bases and J 4 bases; bases outside gene matches: 5. This chain's CDR3 is CASGTDQYNEQFF. The CDR3 region has the DNA TGTGCCAGCGGGACAGATCAATACAATGAGCAGTTCTTC.

The chain recombines TRBV12-3 or TRBV12-4 with TRBJ1-2; no firm D call. The CDR3 has 13 residues. V lost 2 bases, J lost 3 bases, and 7 bases lay in between. The chain's CDR3 is CASSLIADYGYTF. CDR3 in DNA: TGTGCCAGCAGTTTAATAGCAGACTATGGCTACACCTTC.

Only a few counts were recorded for this clonotype. The chain links TRBV24-1 to TRBJ2-4, with D maybe TRBD2 (5 bases). V lost 3 bases, J lost 5 bases, and 7 bases lay in between. This CDR3 spans 13 amino acids. The V gene's germline CDR1 is KGHDR and CDR2 SFDVKD. The CDR3 here is CATSDREENIQYF. In DNA form, the CDR3 reads TGTGCCACCAGTGATCGGGAAGAAAACATTCAGTACTTC.

V gene TRBV7-2 combines with J gene TRBJ2-7; 14 bases map to TRBD2. The CDR3 extends over 17 amino acids. The V and J ends lost 1 base and 1 base, in that order; junction bases with no gene match: 3. The germline CDR1 and CDR2 sequences are SGHTA and FQGNSA. As DNA, the CDR3 is TGTGCCAGCAGCTTAGGGACTAGCGGGAGGAGATCCTACGAGCAGTACTTC. This gives the protein CASSLGTSGRRSYEQYF.

This clonotype has more than one count but fewer than ten. The gene calls are TRBV5-4 and TRBJ2-7; D tentatively reads TRBD1 or TRBD2 (5 bases each). Trimming pared 1 base from V and 3 bases from J, leaving 14 bases between. This CDR3 is 15 amino acids long. Germline V gene lookup returns CDR1 SGHNT and CDR2 YYREEE (reference sequence). The CDR3, as DNA: TGTGCCAGCAGCTTGTCCTCCGGGGCCGGCTACGAGCAGTACTTC. Residues: CASSLSSGAGYEQYF.

This clonotype came up a few times. The V gene is TRBV29-1, the J gene TRBJ2-3; 8 bases are a match to TRBD2. The CDR3 extends over 16 amino acids. Per the germline V gene, CDR1 is SQVTM and CDR2 is ANQGSEA. Unmatched junction bases numbered 9, after V lost 0 bases and J lost 4 bases. This chain's CDR3 is CSVEDRREGSADTQYF. CDR3 nucleotides: TGCAGCGTTGAAGATCGTCGGGAGGGATCTGCAGATACGCAGTATTTT.

This clonotype was observed a handful of times. This chain joins TRBV12-3 or TRBV12-4 and TRBJ2-6; D is unresolved. V dropped 2 bases and J dropped 2 bases, with 7 bases sitting between them. This CDR3 is 15 amino acids long. The CDR3 protein is CASSLSETGANVLTF. The DNA of the CDR3 is TGTGCCAGCAGTTTATCAGAAACTGGGGCCAACGTCCTGACTTTC.

CDR3 in amino acids: CSASRQGNYYGYTF. The CDR3 DNA sequence: TGCAGTGCTAGTCGTCAGGGGAACTACTATGGCTACACCTTC. The rearrangement uses TRBV20-1 and TRBJ1-2, with D tentatively TRBD1 (6 bases). V lost 3 bases to trimming and J lost 3 bases, with 14 bases between them. Germline CDR1 reads DFQATT; CDR2 reads SNEGSKA (reference sequence). This CDR3 has 14 residues.

This clonotype showed up just a few times. This chain links TRBV6-1 with TRBJ2-5; 11 bases fit TRBD1. The germline CDR1 and CDR2 sequences are MNHNS and SASEGT. This CDR3 comprises 14 residues. J was trimmed by 4 bases and V by 6 bases; bases with no gene match: 4. The CDR3 protein is CASRRDRGRETQYF. The CDR3 DNA reads as TGTGCCAGCAGGCGGGACAGGGGGAGAGAGACCCAGTACTTC.

The sample holds a few counts of this clonotype. The rearrangement links TRBV4-3 to TRBJ2-1, with unresolved D. Per germline, CDR1 LGHNA and CDR2 YSLEER. The CDR3 sequence is 14 residues long. Trimming cost V 0 bases and J 9 bases, with 12 bases left between them. CDR3 amino acids: CASSQDVTQSEQFF. In nucleotides, the CDR3 is TGCGCCAGCAGCCAAGATGTCACACAGAGTGAGCAGTTCTTC.

This clonotype was picked up a small number of times. V and J are TRBV10-2 and TRBJ2-3; no reliable D call. V lost 7 bases and J lost 0, with 5 bases in between. This CDR3 is built from 12 residues. Germline lookup yields CDR1 WSHSY and CDR2 SAAADI. The CDR3 here is CASMYSTDTQYF. The CDR3 bases are TGCGCCAGCATGTACAGCACAGATACGCAGTATTTT.

Only a few counts were recorded for this clonotype. V usage is TRBV5-5 and J usage is TRBJ2-3; TRBD2 aligns across 9 bases. Trimming cost V 1 base and J 5 bases; bases outside gene matches: 8. CDR1 and CDR2 (germline): SGHKS, YYEKEE (reference sequence). This CDR3 is 16 amino acids long. The CDR3 DNA follows: TGTGCCAGCAGCTTGACGGCTAGCGGGGTGGGAGATACGCAGTATTTT. Translated, it gives CASSLTASGVGDTQYF.

The chain carries TRBV7-2 and TRBJ2-5; TRBD1 is a possible D gene (5 bases). Per the germline V gene, CDR1 is SGHTA and CDR2 is FQGNSA. The V end was cut by 4 bases, the J end by 4 bases, with 10 bases between. This CDR3 has 13 residues. CDR3 sequence: CASSSGHGETQYF. CDR3 coding DNA: TGTGCCAGCAGCTCCGGACATGGAGAGACCCAGTACTTC.

The chain joins TRBV5-1 to TRBJ2-7; a weak D match, TRBD2 (5 bases). Germline CDR1 and CDR2: SGHRS and YFSETQ. V lost 0 bases and J 0 bases, leaving 10 bases between the germline ends. The CDR3 has 15 residues. CDR3 in DNA: TGCGCCAGCAGCTTGGTAGAGGAGGTCTCCTACGAGCAGTACTTC. Residues: CASSLVEEVSYEQYF.

A word on this clonotype: This may stem from a read error, because a much larger clone lies one nucleotide away. Here the CDR3 reads CASSQITGFKDTQYF. As DNA, the CDR3 is TGTGCCAGCAGCCAAATCACAGGTTTTAAAGATACGCAGTATTTT. V is TRBV5-5 and J is TRBJ2-3; the D gene is possibly TRBD1 (5 bases). Trimming shortened V by 4 bases and J by 5 bases, and 17 bases separated the two germline ends. Germline CDR1 reads SGHKS; CDR2 reads YYEKEE (reference sequence). The CDR3 runs to 15 residues.

This clonotype was detected a few times. The V call is TRBV29-1, the J call TRBJ2-7; D remains ambiguous. Per the germline V gene, CDR1 is SQVTM and CDR2 is ANQGSEA. This CDR3 comprises 13 residues. Trimming shortened V by 1 base and J by 5 bases, and 12 bases separated the two germline ends. The CDR3 DNA follows: TGCAGCGTTGAAGGGCGTACTGGGGACGAGCAGTACTTC. Its translation: CSVEGRTGDEQYF.

This chain uses TRBV7-2 with TRBJ1-2; D possibly corresponds to TRBD1 (6 bases). The CDR3 totals 14 residues. Trimming removed 5 bases at V and 7 bases at J, with 17 bases between. In germline, CDR1 is SGHTA, CDR2 FQGNSA. DNA for the CDR3: TGTGCCAGCAGCCCCCGGGACACCGCTTTTGGCTACACCTTC. It yields the protein CASSPRDTAFGYTF. The full variable domain, in which reference TRBV7-2 and TRBJ1-2 provide the parts outside the CDR3, is GAGVSQSPSNKVTEKGKDVELRCDPISGHTALYWYRQSLGQGLEFLIYFQGNSAPDKSGLPSDRFSAERTGGSVSTLTIQRTQQEDSAVYLCASSPRDTAFGYTFGSGTRLTVV.

The gene calls are TRBV10-1 and TRBJ1-2, with D maybe TRBD1 (6 bases). The CDR3 is made up of 13 amino acids. The V end lost 4 bases, the J end lost 6 bases, and 12 bases lay between the germline ends. Germline V gene data show CDR1 as WNHNN and CDR2 as SYGVQD (reference sequence). The CDR3 reads CASSARGRDGYTF. The CDR3 coding sequence is TGCGCCAGCAGTGCCCGGGGGCGTGATGGCTACACCTTC.

This clonotype was seen a few times. This sequence joins TRBV5-6 and TRBJ2-2; weak D call: TRBD1 (5 bases). The CDR3 covers 15 residues. CDR1 is SGHDT, CDR2 YYEEEE, per germline. The V end lost 4 bases, the J end lost 4 bases, and 14 bases lay between the germline ends. This CDR3 reads CASSPMGRVTGELFF. CDR3 in DNA: TGTGCCAGCAGCCCAATGGGCAGGGTCACCGGGGAGCTGTTTTTT. Looking up the rest from reference TRBV5-6 and TRBJ2-2 gives the full variable domain: DAGVTQSPTHLIKTRGQQVTLRCSPKSGHDTVSWYQQALGQGPQFIFQYYEEEERQRGNFPDRFSGHQFPNYSSELNVNALLLGDSALYLCASSPMGRVTGELFFGEGSRLTVL.

This sequence joins TRBV28 and TRBJ1-2, with TRBD1 matching 7 bases. Trimming removed 6 bases from V and 6 bases from J; junction bases left unmatched: 10. Germline CDR1 is MDHEN and CDR2 is SYDVKM. This CDR3 is 14 amino acids long. CDR3 loop: CASRNRQGRDGYTF. The CDR3 nucleotides read TGTGCCAGCAGGAATCGACAGGGACGGGATGGCTACACCTTC.